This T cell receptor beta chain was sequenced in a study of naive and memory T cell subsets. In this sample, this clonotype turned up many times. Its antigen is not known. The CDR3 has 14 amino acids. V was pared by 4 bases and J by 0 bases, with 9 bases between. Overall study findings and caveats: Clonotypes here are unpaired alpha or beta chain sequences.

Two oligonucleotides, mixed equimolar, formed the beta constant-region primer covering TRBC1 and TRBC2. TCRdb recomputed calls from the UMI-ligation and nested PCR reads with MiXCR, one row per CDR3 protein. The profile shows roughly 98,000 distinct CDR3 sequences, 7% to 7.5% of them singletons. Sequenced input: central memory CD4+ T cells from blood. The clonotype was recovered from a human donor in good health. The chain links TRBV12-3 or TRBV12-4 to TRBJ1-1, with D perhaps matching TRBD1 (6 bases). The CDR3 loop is CASSWDTMNTEAFF. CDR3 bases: TGTGCCAGCAGTTGGGACACTATGAACACTGAAGCTTTCTTT.